This T cell receptor beta chain was recorded in a study of T cell responses to AZD1222 COVID-19 vaccine. Method: immunoSEQ multiplex PCR; TCRdb's copy keeps in-frame clones and lacks some. This sample has some 150,000 clones, with about 91% found just once. The CDR3 has 17 residues. The V gene's germline CDR1 is SGDLS and CDR2 YYNGEE. V was shortened by 0 bases and J by 4 bases, with 18 bases between the two germline ends. On this clone itself: Its antigen is unidentified.

Broader study findings: A rise in Spike-specific TCR breadth and depth followed two AZD1222 doses. Variant regions that are unmutated are reportedly the target of nearly half of spike-specific TCRs. Baseline testing showed seropositivity in only a handful of AZD1222 recipients. Among vaccine-associated CD4 TCRs, coverage spanned spike, with dominance at 160-218 and 743-854.

The chain carries TRBV9 and TRBJ2-3; a possible D gene is TRBD1 (6 bases). The receptor's source is an adult in good health. Here the sequenced sample was peripheral blood, taken on day 0 of MenACWY control vaccination. The CDR3 DNA sequence: TGTGCCAGCAGCGTAGATCTGGGAACGGCAGGGGCAGATACGCAGTATTTT. It specifies CASSVDLGTAGADTQYF.